Listed below are T cell receptor beta chains from one sample, sequenced in a study of blood T cell repertoires in COVID-19. Clones were sequenced by immunoSEQ multiplex PCR, and TCRdb holds only the in-frame ones, with some missing. This table has roughly 140,000 clones, about four fifths appearing once. The specimen was peripheral blood. Every receptor here comes from a woman of 80 years or more in a cohort sampled during active or convalescent COVID-19. The CDR3 runs from the conserved cysteine through the conserved F or W. The D gene is left open where the match is weak. A clone size is listed for some rows: how often the clone was seen (once, few, many), or a class if it is expanded.

DNA: TGTGCCAGCAGCTCGCTAGCGGGGGGGAATGAGCAGTTCTTC
CDR3: CASSSLAGGNEQFF
size: -
D: TRBD2
J: TRBJ2-1
V: TRBV5-4

DNA: TGTGCCACCAGCAGAGACAGTAACTATGGCTACACCTTC
CDR3: CATSRDSNYGYTF
size: -
D: -
J: TRBJ1-2
V: TRBV15

DNA: TGTGCCTGGAGTGTAGCGGGACTAGCGGGGTTGGATACGCAGTATTTT
CDR3: CAWSVAGLAGLDTQYF
size: -
D: TRBD2
J: TRBJ2-3
V: TRBV30

DNA: TGTGCCAGCTCTACGTATAGTAATGAAAAACTGTTTTTT
CDR3: CASSTYSNEKLFF
size: few
D: -
J: TRBJ1-4
V: TRBV18

DNA: TGTGCCAGCAGAGAAGGACAGGCAAACACTGAAGCTTTCTTT
CDR3: CASREGQANTEAFF
size: -
D: TRBD1
J: TRBJ1-1
V: TRBV5-5

DNA: TGTGCCAGCAGTCACGGACTAGCGGCTAACAATGAGCAGTTCTTC
CDR3: CASSHGLAANNEQFF
size: -
D: TRBD2
J: TRBJ2-1
V: TRBV6-2/TRBV6-3

DNA: TGTGCCAGCAGCCACTTCGAGGGTAGGAACTATGGCTACACCTTC
CDR3: CASSHFEGRNYGYTF
size: -
D: -
J: TRBJ1-2
V: TRBV3-1/TRBV3-2

DNA: TGTGCCAGCAGCCAAGGAAGGACAGGTGAGCAGTTCTTC
CDR3: CASSQGRTGEQFF
size: -
D: TRBD1
J: TRBJ2-1
V: TRBV4-2

DNA: TGCGCCAGCAGCTTGGCCGGGACAGGGACTGTTGAAGCTTTCTTT
CDR3: CASSLAGTGTVEAFF
size: -
D: TRBD1
J: TRBJ1-1
V: TRBV5-1

DNA: TGTGCCAGCAGCATATTTTTTGGACTAGCGGGTGGGGAGCTGTTTTTT
CDR3: CASSIFFGLAGGELFF
size: -
D: TRBD2
J: TRBJ2-2
V: TRBV7-2

DNA: TGCGCCAGCAGCTGGGGTTGGAAAACCCGGGGGTACACAGATACGCAGTATTTT
CDR3: CASSWGWKTRGYTDTQYF
size: -
D: -
J: TRBJ2-3
V: TRBV5-1

DNA: TGTGCCAGCAGTCCGGGGACAGGTGATGGCTACACCTTC
CDR3: CASSPGTGDGYTF
size: few
D: TRBD1
J: TRBJ1-2
V: TRBV28

DNA: TGTGCCAGAAGCCCCTACCCCCAGGCGGGTAGGTCAGATACGCAGTATTTT
CDR3: CARSPYPQAGRSDTQYF
size: -
D: -
J: TRBJ2-3
V: TRBV5-3

DNA: TGTGCCACCAGCAGAATCTCCCCCGGGGAGCTGTTTTTT
CDR3: CATSRISPGELFF
size: -
D: -
J: TRBJ2-2
V: TRBV15

DNA: TGCGCCAGCAGCCGCACACCCACATCGACAGCAGTCAATCAGCCCCAGCATTTT
CDR3: CASSRTPTSTAVNQPQHF
size: few
D: -
J: TRBJ1-5
V: TRBV4-1

DNA: TGTGCCAGCACCGACAGGTTCTACGAGCAGTACTTC
CDR3: CASTDRFYEQYF
size: -
D: -
J: TRBJ2-7
V: TRBV2

DNA: TGCGCCAGCAGTCCGGACAGGAGCTACGAGCAGTACTTC
CDR3: CASSPDRSYEQYF
size: -
D: TRBD1
J: TRBJ2-7
V: TRBV5-1

DNA: TGTGCCAGCAGTTCTACAGGAGTCCGATCACCCCTCCACTTT
CDR3: CASSSTGVRSPLHF
size: many
D: -
J: TRBJ1-6
V: TRBV6-5

DNA: TGTGCCAGCAGCATAGGACAGGACTATGGCTACACCTTC
CDR3: CASSIGQDYGYTF
size: -
D: TRBD1
J: TRBJ1-2
V: TRBV5-6

DNA: TGTGCCAGCAGCCTACAGGGGGTTGGCTATGGCTACACCTTC
CDR3: CASSLQGVGYGYTF
size: -
D: TRBD1
J: TRBJ1-2
V: TRBV6-6

DNA: TGTGCCAGCAGTGGATCGGGGGGCGTCTTTAATGAGCAGTTCTTC
CDR3: CASSGSGGVFNEQFF
size: -
D: -
J: TRBJ2-1
V: TRBV5-5

DNA: TGTGCCAGCGGGCCGGGGGGCTACAATGAGCAGTTCTTC
CDR3: CASGPGGYNEQFF
size: -
D: TRBD2
J: TRBJ2-1
V: TRBV6-5

DNA: TGTGCCAGCAGCATTGGACAGAACCTCTATGGCTACACCTTC
CDR3: CASSIGQNLYGYTF
size: -
D: -
J: TRBJ1-2
V: TRBV5-4